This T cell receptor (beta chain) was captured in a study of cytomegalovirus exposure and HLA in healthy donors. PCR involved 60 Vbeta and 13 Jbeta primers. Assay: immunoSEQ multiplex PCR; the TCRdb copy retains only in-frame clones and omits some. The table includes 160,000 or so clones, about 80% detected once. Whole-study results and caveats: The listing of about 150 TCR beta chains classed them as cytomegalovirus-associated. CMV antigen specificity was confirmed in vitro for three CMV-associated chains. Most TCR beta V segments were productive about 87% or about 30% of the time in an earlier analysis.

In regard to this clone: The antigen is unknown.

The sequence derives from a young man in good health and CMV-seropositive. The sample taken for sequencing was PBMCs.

The CDR3 bases are TGTGCCAGCACCGGACGAGGGCCCAATCAGCCCCAGCATTTT. Its protein is CASTGRGPNQPQHF. The chain links TRBV6-5 to TRBJ1-5; D uncertain. The CDR3 runs to 14 residues. V was shortened by 7 bases and J by 3 bases, with 13 bases between the two germline ends. Germline V gives CDR1 MNHEY, CDR2 SVGAGI.